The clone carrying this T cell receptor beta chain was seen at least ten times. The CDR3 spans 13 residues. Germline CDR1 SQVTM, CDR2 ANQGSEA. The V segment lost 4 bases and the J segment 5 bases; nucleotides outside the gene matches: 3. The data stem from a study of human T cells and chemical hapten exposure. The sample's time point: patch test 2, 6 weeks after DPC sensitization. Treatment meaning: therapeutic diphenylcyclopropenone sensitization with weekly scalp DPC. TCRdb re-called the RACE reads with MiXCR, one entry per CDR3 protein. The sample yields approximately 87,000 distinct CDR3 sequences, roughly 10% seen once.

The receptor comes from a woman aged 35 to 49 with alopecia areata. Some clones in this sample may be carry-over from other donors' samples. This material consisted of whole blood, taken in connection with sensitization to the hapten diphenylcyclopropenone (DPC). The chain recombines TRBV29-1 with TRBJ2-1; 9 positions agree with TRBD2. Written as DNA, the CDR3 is TGCAGCGTTGCGACTAGCGGTAACAATGAGCAGTTCTTC. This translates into CSVATSGNNEQFF.